A selection of T cell receptor beta chains follows, all from one sample in a study of response to subunit inactivated influenza vaccine. MiXCR was run by TCRdb on the RT-PCR reads, yielding one entry per CDR3 protein. Among approximately 500,000 distinct CDR3 sequences listed, 11% to 15% were seen once. This specimen was PBMCs from blood, taken 12 days after vaccination. These receptors were taken from a man in his fifties who received an inactivated influenza vaccine. The CDR3 runs from the conserved cysteine through the conserved F or W. Each record gives: J gene, V gene, clone size, D gene, CDR3 DNA, CDR3 protein. A D gene is named only where the DNA matches it firmly. Clone sizes are given selectively: once, few, many, or a class where the clone is expanded.

J: TRBJ1-5
V: TRBV7-2
size: many
D: .
DNA: TGTGCCAGCAGCTTAGGCAGGGGCAATCAGCCCCAGCATTTT
CDR3: CASSLGRGNQPQHF

J: TRBJ2-1
V: TRBV4-3
size: .
D: .
DNA: TGCGCCAGCAGCCAGTCGACTAGCTCCTACAATGAGCAGTTCTTC
CDR3: CASSQSTSSYNEQFF

J: TRBJ2-3
V: TRBV25-1
size: few
D: .
DNA: TGTGCCAGCAGTGACCCCACGGGCCTTTACACAGATACGCAGTATTTT
CDR3: CASSDPTGLYTDTQYF

J: TRBJ2-7
V: TRBV30
size: few
D: .
DNA: TGTGCCTATATCCCCCAGGGGAGGACCTACGAGCAGTACTTC
CDR3: CAYIPQGRTYEQYF

J: TRBJ2-7
V: TRBV28
size: .
D: TRBD1
DNA: TGTGCCAGCAGTTTTCCCGGGACAGGGGACGAGCAGTACTTC
CDR3: CASSFPGTGDEQYF

J: TRBJ2-3
V: TRBV5-1
size: few
D: TRBD2
DNA: TGCGCCAGCAGCAGGACTAGCGGGAGGGCAGATACGCAGTATTTT
CDR3: CASSRTSGRADTQYF

J: TRBJ1-5
V: TRBV19
size: .
D: .
DNA: TGTGCCAGTAGTGCCAGGGAGATCAATCAGCCCCAGCATTTT
CDR3: CASSAREINQPQHF

J: TRBJ2-3
V: TRBV4-2
size: .
D: TRBD2
DNA: TGTGCCAGCAGCCAAGCCTTTGACCGACTAGCGGGGGGCCCAGTTGACCCAGATACGCAGTATTTT
CDR3: CASSQAFDRLAGGPVDPDTQYF

J: TRBJ1-1
V: TRBV29-1
size: .
D: .
DNA: TGCAGCGTTGGGCAGGCCCGGGGAGCTTTCTTT
CDR3: CSVGQARGAFF

J: TRBJ1-1
V: TRBV2
size: few
D: .
DNA: TGTGCCAGCTCGGGGGTGGGGGTAGTAGCTTTCTTT
CDR3: CASSGVGVVAFF

J: TRBJ1-2
V: TRBV6-1
size: .
D: .
DNA: TGTGCCAGCAGTGACAGTCATTACTATGGCTACACCTTC
CDR3: CASSDSHYYGYTF

J: TRBJ2-3
V: TRBV6-1
size: .
D: .
DNA: TGTGCCTCTGGGTCTTACACAGATACGCAGTATTTT
CDR3: CASGSYTDTQYF

J: TRBJ2-7
V: TRBV10-3
size: few
D: .
DNA: TGTGCCATCAGTGACGGTGTTTTAAGGGACGAGCAGTACTTC
CDR3: CAISDGVLRDEQYF